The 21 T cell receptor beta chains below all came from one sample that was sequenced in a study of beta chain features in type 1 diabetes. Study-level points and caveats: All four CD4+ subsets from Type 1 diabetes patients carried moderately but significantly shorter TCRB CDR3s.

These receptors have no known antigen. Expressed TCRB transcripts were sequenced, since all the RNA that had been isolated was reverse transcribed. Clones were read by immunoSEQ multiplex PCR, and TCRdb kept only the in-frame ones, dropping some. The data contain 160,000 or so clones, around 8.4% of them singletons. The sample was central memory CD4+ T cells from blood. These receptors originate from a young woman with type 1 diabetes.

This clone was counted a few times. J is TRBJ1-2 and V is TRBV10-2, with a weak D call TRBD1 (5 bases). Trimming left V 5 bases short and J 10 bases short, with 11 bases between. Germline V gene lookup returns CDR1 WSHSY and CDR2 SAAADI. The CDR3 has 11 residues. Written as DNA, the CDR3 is TGCGCCAGCAGTCAGGGTAGTGCCTACACCTTC. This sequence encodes CASSQGSAYTF.

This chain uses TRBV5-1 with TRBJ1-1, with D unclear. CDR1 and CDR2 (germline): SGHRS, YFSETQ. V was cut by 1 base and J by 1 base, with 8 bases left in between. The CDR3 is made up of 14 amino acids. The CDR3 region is CASSLTAANTEAFF. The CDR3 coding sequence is TGCGCCAGCAGCTTGACAGCCGCGAACACTGAAGCTTTCTTT.

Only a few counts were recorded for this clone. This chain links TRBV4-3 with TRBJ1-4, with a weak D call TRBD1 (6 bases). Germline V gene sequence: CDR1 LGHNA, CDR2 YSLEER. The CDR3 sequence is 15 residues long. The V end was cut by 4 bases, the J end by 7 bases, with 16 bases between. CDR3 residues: CASSLGTPTSEKLFF. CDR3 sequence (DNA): TGCGCCAGCAGCCTAGGGACACCGACGAGTGAAAAACTGTTTTTT.

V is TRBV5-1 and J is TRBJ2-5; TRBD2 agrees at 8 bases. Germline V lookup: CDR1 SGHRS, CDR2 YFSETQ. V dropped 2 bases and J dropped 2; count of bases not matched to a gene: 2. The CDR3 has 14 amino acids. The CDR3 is CASSFLAGQETQYF. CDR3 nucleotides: TGCGCCAGCAGCTTCTTAGCGGGGCAAGAGACCCAGTACTTC.

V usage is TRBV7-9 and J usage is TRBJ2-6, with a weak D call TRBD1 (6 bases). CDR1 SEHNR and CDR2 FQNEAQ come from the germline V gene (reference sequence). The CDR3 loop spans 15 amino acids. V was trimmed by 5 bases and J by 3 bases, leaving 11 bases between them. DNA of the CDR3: TGTGCCAGCAGCCCCACAGGGAATGGGGCCAACGTCCTGACTTTC. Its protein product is CASSPTGNGANVLTF.

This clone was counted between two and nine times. The CDR3 region has the DNA TGTGCCAGTACCTCTGACAGGGCAGGTCAGCCCCAGCATTTT. It is translated as CASTSDRAGQPQHF. The chain has TRBV10-3 and TRBJ1-5; 7 bases are shared with TRBD1. Trimming removed 10 bases from V and 6 bases from J; junction bases left unmatched: 12. The CDR3 consists of 14 residues. In germline, CDR1 is ENHRY, CDR2 SYGVKD.

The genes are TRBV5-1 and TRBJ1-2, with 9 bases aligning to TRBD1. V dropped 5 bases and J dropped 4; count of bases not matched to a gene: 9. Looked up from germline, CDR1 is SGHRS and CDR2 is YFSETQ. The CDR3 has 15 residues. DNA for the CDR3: TGCGCCAGCAGGGAGCCGGGACAGGGCGGCTATGGCTACACCTTC. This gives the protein CASREPGQGGYGYTF.

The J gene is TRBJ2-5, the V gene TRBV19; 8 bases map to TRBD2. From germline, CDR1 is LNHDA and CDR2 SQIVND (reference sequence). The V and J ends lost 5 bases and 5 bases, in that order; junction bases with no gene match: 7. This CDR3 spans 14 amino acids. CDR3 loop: CASSAGRALETQYF. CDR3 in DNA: TGTGCCAGTAGTGCCGGGAGGGCCTTGGAGACCCAGTACTTC.

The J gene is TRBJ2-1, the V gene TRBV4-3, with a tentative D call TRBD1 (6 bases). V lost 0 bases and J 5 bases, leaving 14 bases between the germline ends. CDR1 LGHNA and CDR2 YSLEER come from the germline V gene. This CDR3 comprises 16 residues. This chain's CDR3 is CASSQEATGGNNEQFF. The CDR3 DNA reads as TGCGCCAGCAGCCAAGAAGCGACAGGTGGAAACAATGAGCAGTTCTTC.

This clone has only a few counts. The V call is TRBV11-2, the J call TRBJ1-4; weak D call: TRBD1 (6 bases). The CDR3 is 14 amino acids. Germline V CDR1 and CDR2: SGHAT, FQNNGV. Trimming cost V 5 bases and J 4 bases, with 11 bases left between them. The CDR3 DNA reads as TGTGCCAGCAGCCTCGGACAGTTTAATGAAAAACTGTTTTTT. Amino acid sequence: CASSLGQFNEKLFF.

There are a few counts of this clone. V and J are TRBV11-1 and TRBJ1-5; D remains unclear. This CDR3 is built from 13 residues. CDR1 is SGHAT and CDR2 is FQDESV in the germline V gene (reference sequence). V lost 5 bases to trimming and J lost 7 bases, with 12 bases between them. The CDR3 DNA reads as TGTGCCAGCAGCACTCAGGAAAACCAGCCCCAGCATTTT. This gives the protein CASSTQENQPQHF.

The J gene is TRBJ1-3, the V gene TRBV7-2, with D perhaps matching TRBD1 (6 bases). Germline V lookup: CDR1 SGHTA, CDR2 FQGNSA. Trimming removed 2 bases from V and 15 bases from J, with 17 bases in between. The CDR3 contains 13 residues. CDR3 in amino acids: CASSLRSQGFTYF. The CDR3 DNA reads TGTGCCAGCAGCTTAAGGTCCCAGGGGTTTACATATTTT. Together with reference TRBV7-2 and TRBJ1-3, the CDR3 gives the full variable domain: GAGVSQSPSNKVTEKGKDVELRCDPISGHTALYWYRQSLGQGLEFLIYFQGNSAPDKSGLPSDRFSAERTGGSVSTLTIQRTQQEDSAVYLCASSLRSQGFTYFGEGSWLTVV.

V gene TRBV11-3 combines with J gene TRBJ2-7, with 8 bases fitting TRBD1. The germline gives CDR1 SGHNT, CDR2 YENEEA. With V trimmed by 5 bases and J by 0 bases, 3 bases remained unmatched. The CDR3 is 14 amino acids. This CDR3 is CASSPGQGSYEQYF. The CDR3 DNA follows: TGTGCCAGCAGCCCCGGACAGGGCTCCTACGAGCAGTACTTC.

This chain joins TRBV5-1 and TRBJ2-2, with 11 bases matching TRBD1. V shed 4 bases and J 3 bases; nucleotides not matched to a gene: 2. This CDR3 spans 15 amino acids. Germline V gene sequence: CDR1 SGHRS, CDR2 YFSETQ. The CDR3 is CASSRGQGDTGELFF. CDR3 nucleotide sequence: TGCGCCAGCAGCCGGGGACAGGGGGACACCGGGGAGCTGTTTTTT.

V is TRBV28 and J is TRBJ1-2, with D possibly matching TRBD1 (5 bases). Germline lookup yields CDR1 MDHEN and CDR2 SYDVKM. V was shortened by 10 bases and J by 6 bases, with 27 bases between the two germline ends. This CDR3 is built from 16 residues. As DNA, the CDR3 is TGTGCCACCCTATGGACCGGGGGTTCGTCAGGTAATGGCTACACCTTC. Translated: CATLWTGGSSGNGYTF.

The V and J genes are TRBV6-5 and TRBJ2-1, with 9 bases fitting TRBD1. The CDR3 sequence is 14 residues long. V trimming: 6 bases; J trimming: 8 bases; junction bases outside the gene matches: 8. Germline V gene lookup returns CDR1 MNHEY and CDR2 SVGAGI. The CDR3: CASRTGGEVDEQFF. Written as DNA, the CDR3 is TGTGCCAGCAGGACAGGGGGGGAGGTCGATGAGCAGTTCTTC.

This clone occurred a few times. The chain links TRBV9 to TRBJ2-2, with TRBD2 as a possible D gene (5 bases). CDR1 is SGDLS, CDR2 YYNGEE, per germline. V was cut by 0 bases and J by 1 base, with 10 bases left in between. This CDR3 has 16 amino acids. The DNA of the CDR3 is TGTGCCAGCAGCGTAGGTGGGAGAGTGAACACCGGGGAGCTGTTTTTT. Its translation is CASSVGGRVNTGELFF.

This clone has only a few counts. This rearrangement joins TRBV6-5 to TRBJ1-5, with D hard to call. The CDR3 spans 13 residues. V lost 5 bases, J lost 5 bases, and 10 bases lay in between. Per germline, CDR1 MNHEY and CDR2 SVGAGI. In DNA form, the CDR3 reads TGTGCCAGCAGTCCCGGTGAGGATCAGCCCCAGCATTTT. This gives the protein CASSPGEDQPQHF.

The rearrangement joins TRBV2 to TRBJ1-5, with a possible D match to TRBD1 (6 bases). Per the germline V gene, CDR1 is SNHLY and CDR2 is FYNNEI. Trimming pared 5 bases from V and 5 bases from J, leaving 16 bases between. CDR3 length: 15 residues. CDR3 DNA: TGTGCCAGCAGTCCTACGGACAGTCCCCATCAGCCCCAGCATTTT. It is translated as CASSPTDSPHQPQHF. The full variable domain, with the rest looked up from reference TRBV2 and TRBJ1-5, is EPEVTQTPSHQVTQMGQEVILRCVPISNHLYFYWYRQILGQKVEFLVSFYNNEISEKSEIFDDQFSVERPDGSNFTLKIRSTKLEDSAMYFCASSPTDSPHQPQHFGDGTRLSIL.

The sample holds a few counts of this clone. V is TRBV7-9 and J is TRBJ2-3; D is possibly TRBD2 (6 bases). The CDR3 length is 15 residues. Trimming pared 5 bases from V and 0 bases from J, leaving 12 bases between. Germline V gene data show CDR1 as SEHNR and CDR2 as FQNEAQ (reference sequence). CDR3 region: CASSGLAFSTDTQYF. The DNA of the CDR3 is TGTGCCAGCAGCGGCCTAGCGTTTAGCACAGATACGCAGTATTTT.

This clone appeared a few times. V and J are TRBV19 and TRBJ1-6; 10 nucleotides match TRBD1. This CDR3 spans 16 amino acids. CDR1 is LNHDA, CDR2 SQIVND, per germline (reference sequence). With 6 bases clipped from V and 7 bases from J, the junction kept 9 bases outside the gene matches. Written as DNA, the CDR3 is TGTGCCAGTAGAAAAAGGCCGGGACAGGGGAATTCACCCCTCCACTTT. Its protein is CASRKRPGQGNSPLHF.